The clone carrying this T cell receptor (beta chain) was detected ten times or more. Its target is unknown. The data were obtained in a study of T cells in Graves' hyperthyroidism and ophthalmopathy. At the level of the study: Peripheral blood was obtained at initial diagnosis, preceding any treatment.

Per germline, CDR1 SGHVS and CDR2 FNYEAQ. CDR3 length: 14 residues. V lost 5 bases and J lost 4; bases outside the gene matches: 6. Clinical Activity Scores of at least 3, NOSPECS grades of at least 4 and durations under 3 months characterized ophthalmopathy patients. For the diagnoses, clinical symptoms, serum thyroxine and TRAb, thyroid ultrasound and orbital computed tomography were used. The TCR beta CDR3 regions underwent amplification using RNA transcripts as the source. TCR CDR3 regions were first amplified by RT-PCR with HTBI primers. Using its own MiXCR run on the multiplex PCR reads, TCRdb lists one record per CDR3 protein. The profile shows under 350,000 distinct CDR3 sequences, roughly 15% of them singletons. Overall study results and limits: Among thyroid clonotypes expanded above 0.001, most also appeared in blood.

The sample consisted of blood. The V gene is TRBV7-6, the J gene TRBJ1-1; 8 bases are a match to TRBD1. This TCR was recovered from a woman aged 40 to 55 with Graves' ophthalmopathy. DNA of the CDR3: TGTGCCAGCAGCCCTACAGGGGGATCCACTGAAGCTTTCTTT. Translation gives CASSPTGGSTEAFF.